The present entry profiles one TCR beta chain with its context. Sequencing used immunoSEQ multiplex PCR; TCRdb keeps in-frame clones, though not all of them. The table has roughly 240,000 clones, almost 85% seen once; the top ten hold approximately 9.1%. In assigning cohorts, the study relied on participant-reported clinical history. This record comes from a study of blood T cell repertoires in COVID-19. Per germline, CDR1 SGHTS and CDR2 YDEGEE. CDR3 size: 14 residues. V dropped 2 bases and J dropped 4 bases, with 10 bases sitting between them. Specimen: PBMCs or T cells enriched from blood (not recorded which). This receptor was obtained from a woman between 50 and 59 years old with acute COVID-19. The chain carries TRBV5-8 and TRBJ1-3; TRBD1 is a possible D gene (6 bases). The CDR3 DNA is TGTGCCAGCAGCTTCTACAGGGCCGGAAACACCATATATTTT. It yields the protein CASSFYRAGNTIYF.